This T cell receptor (beta chain) was captured by sequencing in a study of OX40 agonist ivuxolimab in advanced cancers. Study background: The mean age was approximately 60 years, ranging from 23 to 79, with less than 90% of participants male.

Notes on this clone: Its antigen is still unknown.

Regarding the study as a whole: What antigens the expanded peripheral T cells recognized was never established.

The method was immunoSEQ multiplex PCR; TCRdb's version includes in-frame clones alone and lacks a portion of them. The sample includes 95,000 to 150,000 clones, just under 95% of them seen just once. Blood samples were obtained at baseline, cycle 4 day 1, and cycle 7 day 1. The receptor was derived from an adult with an advanced solid tumor such as melanoma, head and neck, liver or kidney cancer. The input for sequencing was CD4+ or CD8+ T cells sorted from blood, taken in a trial of the OX40 agonist ivuxolimab.

The CDR3 DNA is TGTGCCAGCAGCTTCACTTACAGCGGAGAATACAATGAGCAGTTCTTC. This codes for CASSFTYSGEYNEQFF. The chain combines TRBV7-3 with TRBJ2-1; D is perhaps TRBD2 (5 bases). Trimming took off 3 bases at V and 4 bases at J, with 16 bases between the two ends. Germline CDR1 is SGHTA and CDR2 is FQGTGA. The CDR3 is 16 residues long.